This T cell receptor (beta chain) was recorded in a study of beta chain features in type 1 diabetes. Findings and limits, study-wide: Insertions at VDJ junctions were less frequent in type 1 diabetes patients. These patients also deleted more nucleotides at the same junctions.

A note on this clone: Its specificity is not known.

J gave up 3 bases and V 0 bases, and 2 bases lay outside the gene matches. The CDR3 contains 14 residues. The germline CDR1 and CDR2 sequences are SGHDT and YYEEEE. Since all of the isolated RNA was reverse transcribed, expressed TCRB transcripts were what got sequenced. Reads from naive, central memory and regulatory T cell samples averaged approximately 3.4 million. The assay was immunoSEQ multiplex PCR, and TCRdb's table has in-frame clones only and misses some. This table holds around 240,000 clones, around 65% found once. This chain uses TRBV5-6 with TRBJ2-7, with 8 bases that match TRBD1. This sequence originates from a man aged 30 to 39 in good health. The source material was naive CD4+ T cells from blood. CDR3 protein: CASSLGTGGYEQYF. The CDR3 nucleotides read TGTGCCAGCAGCTTGGGTACAGGGGGCTACGAGCAGTACTTC.